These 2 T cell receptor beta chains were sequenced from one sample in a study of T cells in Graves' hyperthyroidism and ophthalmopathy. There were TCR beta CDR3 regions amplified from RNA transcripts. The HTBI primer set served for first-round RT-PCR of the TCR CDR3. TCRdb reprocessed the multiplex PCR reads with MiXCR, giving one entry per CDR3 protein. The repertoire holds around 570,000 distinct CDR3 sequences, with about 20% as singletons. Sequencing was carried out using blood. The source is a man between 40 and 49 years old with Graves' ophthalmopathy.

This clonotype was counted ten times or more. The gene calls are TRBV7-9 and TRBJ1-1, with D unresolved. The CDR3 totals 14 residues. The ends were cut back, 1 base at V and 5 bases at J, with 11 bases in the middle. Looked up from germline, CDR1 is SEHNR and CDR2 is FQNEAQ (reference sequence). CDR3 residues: CASSLGGKRTEAFF. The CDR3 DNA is TGTGCCAGCAGCTTAGGCGGGAAACGGACTGAAGCTTTCTTT.

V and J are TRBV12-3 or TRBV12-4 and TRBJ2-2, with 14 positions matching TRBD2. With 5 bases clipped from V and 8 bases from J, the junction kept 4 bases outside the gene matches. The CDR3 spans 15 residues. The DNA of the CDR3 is TGTGCCAGCAGTCCCGGACTAGCGGGGGGTGGGGAGCTGTTTTTT. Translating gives CASSPGLAGGGELFF.